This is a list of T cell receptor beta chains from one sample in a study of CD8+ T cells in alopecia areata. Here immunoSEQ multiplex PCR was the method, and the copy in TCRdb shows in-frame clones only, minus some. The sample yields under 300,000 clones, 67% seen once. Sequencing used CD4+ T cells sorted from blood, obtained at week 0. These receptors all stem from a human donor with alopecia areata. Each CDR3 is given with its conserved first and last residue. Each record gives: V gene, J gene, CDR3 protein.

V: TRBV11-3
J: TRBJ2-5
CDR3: CASSPGLAGGPETQYF

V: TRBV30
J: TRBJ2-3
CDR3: CAWSVLGAGLDTQYF

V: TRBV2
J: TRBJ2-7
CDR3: CASSDPRRDRAPF

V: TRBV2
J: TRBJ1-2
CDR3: CASSEVGFGYGYTF

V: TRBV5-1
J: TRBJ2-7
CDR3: CASSFSSPGSYEQYF

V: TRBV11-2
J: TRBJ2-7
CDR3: CASSNQGYLDEQYF

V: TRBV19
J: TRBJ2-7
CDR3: CASSMSGTGTYEQYF

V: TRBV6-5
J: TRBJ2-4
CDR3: CASRATTDIQYF

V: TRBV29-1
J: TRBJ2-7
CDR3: CSVEGSGLTYEQYF

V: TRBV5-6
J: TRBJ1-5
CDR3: CASSLANAQPQHF

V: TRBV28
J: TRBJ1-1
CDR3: CASSLQGNTEAFF

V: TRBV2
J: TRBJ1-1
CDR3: CASSRSVGRFEAFF

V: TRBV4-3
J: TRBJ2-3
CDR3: CASSPRGSEDTQYF

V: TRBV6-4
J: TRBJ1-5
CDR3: CASSESGSNQPQHF

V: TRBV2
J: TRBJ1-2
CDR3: CASSVRAPYGYTF

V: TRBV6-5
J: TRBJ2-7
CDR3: CASSYSRVNTYEQYF

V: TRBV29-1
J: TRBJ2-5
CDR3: CSAWTGLRTQYF

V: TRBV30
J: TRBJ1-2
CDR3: CAWGTNYGYTF

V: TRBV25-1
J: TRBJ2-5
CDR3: CASSDPRRVTQYF

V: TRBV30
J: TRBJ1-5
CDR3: CAWAPGDPNQPQHF

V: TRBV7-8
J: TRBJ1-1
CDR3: CASSSQGFGTEAFF

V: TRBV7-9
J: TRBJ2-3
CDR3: CASSRSSGTRGGTQYF